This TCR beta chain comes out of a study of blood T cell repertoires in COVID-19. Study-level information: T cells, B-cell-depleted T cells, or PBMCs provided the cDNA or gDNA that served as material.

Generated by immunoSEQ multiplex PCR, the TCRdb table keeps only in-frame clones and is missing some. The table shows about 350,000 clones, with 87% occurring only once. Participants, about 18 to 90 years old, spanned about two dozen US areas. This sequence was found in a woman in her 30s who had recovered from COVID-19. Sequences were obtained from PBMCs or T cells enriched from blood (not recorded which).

The CDR3 region has the DNA TGTGCCTGGAGTGAGGGACTTCATAATTCACCCCTCCACTTT. Protein sequence: CAWSEGLHNSPLHF. V usage is TRBV30 and J usage is TRBJ1-6; TRBD1 might be the D (5 bases). CDR3 length: 14 residues. Per the germline V gene, CDR1 is GTSNPN and CDR2 is SVGIG (reference sequence). V lost 1 base to trimming and J lost 5 bases, with 9 bases between them.